This is a list of T cell receptor beta chains from one sample in a study of blood T cell repertoires in COVID-19. Method: immunoSEQ multiplex PCR; TCRdb's copy keeps in-frame clones and lacks some. The sample includes 65,000 to 90,000 clones, almost 85% of them seen just once. The sequenced sample was peripheral blood. The source is a man aged 55 to 70 with acute or convalescent COVID-19. Both conserved end residues are trimmed from each CDR3. The order of the fields is V gene, clone size, J gene, CDR3 protein. Only part of the rows carry a size: once, few, many, or a class if the clone is expanded.

V gene: TRBV5-1; clone size: -; J gene: TRBJ2-3; CDR3 protein: ASSFDLADTQY
V gene: TRBV11-2; clone size: once; J gene: TRBJ2-1; CDR3 protein: ASSLPGRDEQF
V gene: TRBV5-6; clone size: -; J gene: TRBJ2-7; CDR3 protein: ASSLLDQPSYEQY
V gene: TRBV4-3; clone size: -; J gene: TRBJ2-1; CDR3 protein: ASSQGSSGGDEQF
V gene: TRBV4-1; clone size: -; J gene: TRBJ2-1; CDR3 protein: ASSQAGTSGSYEQF
V gene: TRBV7-2; clone size: -; J gene: TRBJ2-5; CDR3 protein: ASKSGPGETQY
V gene: TRBV6-5; clone size: -; J gene: TRBJ2-3; CDR3 protein: ASSYNRNPSTDTQY
V gene: TRBV6-5; clone size: -; J gene: TRBJ1-1; CDR3 protein: ASSSRDRNTEAF
V gene: TRBV4-2; clone size: -; J gene: TRBJ2-1; CDR3 protein: ASSQDSTVSSYNEQF
V gene: TRBV3-1/TRBV3-2; clone size: -; J gene: TRBJ2-3; CDR3 protein: ASSELAGGPPDTQY
V gene: TRBV30; clone size: -; J gene: TRBJ1-2; CDR3 protein: AWSLDRSGGYT
V gene: TRBV19; clone size: few; J gene: TRBJ1-6; CDR3 protein: ASSTVPGNSPLH
V gene: TRBV18; clone size: -; J gene: TRBJ2-1; CDR3 protein: ASSPPGQGYNEQF
V gene: TRBV28; clone size: -; J gene: TRBJ2-2; CDR3 protein: ASRGGQGRGTGELF
V gene: TRBV5-1; clone size: -; J gene: TRBJ1-5; CDR3 protein: ASSSESNQPQH
V gene: TRBV4-3; clone size: -; J gene: TRBJ1-3; CDR3 protein: ASSPEGAGNTIY
V gene: TRBV19; clone size: -; J gene: TRBJ1-6; CDR3 protein: ASRVSRVDSPLH
V gene: TRBV28; clone size: -; J gene: TRBJ1-4; CDR3 protein: ASSRHRTGAVEKLF
V gene: TRBV4-3; clone size: few; J gene: TRBJ2-1; CDR3 protein: ASSQDATGSSYNEQF
V gene: TRBV10-3; clone size: -; J gene: TRBJ1-5; CDR3 protein: ASRGSNQPQH